The subject of this entry is one TCR beta chain. The germline V and J ends were trimmed by 10 bases and 8 bases, with 20 bases remaining between them. The CDR3 extends over 13 amino acids. CDR1 and CDR2 from the germline V gene are MGHRA and YSYEKL. The data derive from a study of blood T cell repertoires in COVID-19. Turning to the study itself: The United States, Italy and Spain provided the acute and convalescent COVID-19 samples.

Produced via immunoSEQ multiplex PCR; TCRdb's table is partial and in-frame only. The table lists 15,000 to 20,000 clones, approximately 91% of them singletons. The chain combines TRBV4-1 with TRBJ1-1; D might be TRBD1 (5 bases). Sequenced material: peripheral blood. The sequence was collected from a human donor in a cohort sampled during active COVID-19. CDR3 DNA: TGCGCCACCCGACCGGGGGGAAGGGCCGAAGCTTTCTTT. Its translation: CATRPGGRAEAFF.